The next 6 T cell receptor beta chains were all read from a single sample in a study of patients and donors after allogeneic stem cell transplantation (dated by TCRdb to the early 2020s). Libraries were constructed by RT-PCR. The sequencer listed for this sample is NextSeq 550. TCRdb handled the public reads itself, with Q25 trimming in fastp and clone calling in MiXCR, and kept productive beta chains. All rows with the same CDR3 protein become a single entry with the most common DNA and genes. Counted in this sample were 150,000 to 200,000 distinct CDR3 sequences; 24% of them appeared once. The top ten hold 20% to 30% of the sample. The sample comprised blood, either unsorted or a sorted T cell fraction (not recorded which). The receptors derive from a human donor who was either an allogeneic HSCT recipient or a stem cell or donor lymphocyte infusion donor (not recorded which). It is not recorded whose cells these are; they may come from a transplant donor.

This clonotype occurred a few times. The V and J genes are TRBV20-1 and TRBJ1-1, with D unresolved. The CDR3 length is 20 residues. The V gene's germline CDR1 is DFQATT and CDR2 SNEGSKA (reference sequence). V was pared by 1 base and J by 0 bases, with 27 bases between. CDR3: CSARVVNRDDVQDMNTEAFF. The CDR3 DNA reads as TGCAGTGCTAGAGTAGTGAACAGAGACGACGTACAAGACATGAACACTGAAGCTTTCTTT.

The J gene is TRBJ1-1, the V gene TRBV9, with D tentatively TRBD1 (6 bases). Deletions cut 4 bases from V and 7 bases from J, with 17 bases between. CDR1 SGDLS and CDR2 YYNGEE come from the germline V gene. This CDR3 region has 14 residues. CDR3 DNA sequence: TGTGCCAGCAGCCCGGTGGGGGGGCGACTTGAAGCTTTCTTT. It is translated as CASSPVGGRLEAFF.

The genes are TRBV29-1 and TRBJ2-5, with 10 positions matching TRBD1. With V trimmed by 7 bases and J by 6 bases, 8 bases remained unmatched. CDR1 and CDR2 (germline): SQVTM, ANQGSEA. The CDR3 runs to 13 residues. This CDR3 is CSGSGQGTQTQYF. CDR3 coding DNA: TGCAGCGGGTCGGGACAGGGGACACAGACCCAGTACTTC.

This clonotype appeared a few times. V is TRBV6-8 and J is TRBJ1-5; D not certain. V was shortened by 9 bases and J by 1 base, with 10 bases between the two germline ends. This CDR3 region has 13 residues. Germline V gene sequence: CDR1 MNHGY, CDR2 SAAAGT. This CDR3 is CARPSWSNQPQHF. In DNA, the CDR3 is TGTGCCAGGCCGAGTTGGAGCAATCAGCCCCAGCATTTT.

The chain uses TRBV10-3 and TRBJ1-5, with D hard to call. V was pared by 4 bases and J by 6 bases, with 10 bases between. This CDR3 contains 13 residues. CDR1 is ENHRY and CDR2 is SYGVKD in the germline V gene. This CDR3 reads CAISADRSQPQHF. The CDR3 bases are TGTGCCATCAGTGCAGACCGAAGTCAGCCCCAGCATTTT.

The table lists this clonotype with a few counts. The chain carries TRBV3-1 and TRBJ1-1; no clear D gene. Germline CDR1 reads LGHDT; CDR2 reads YNNKEL (reference sequence). This CDR3 is 11 amino acids long. Trimming took off 1 base at V and 10 bases at J, with 7 bases between the two ends. CDR3 sequence: CASSQASTAFF. DNA of the CDR3: TGTGCCAGCAGCCAAGCTTCGACAGCTTTCTTT.